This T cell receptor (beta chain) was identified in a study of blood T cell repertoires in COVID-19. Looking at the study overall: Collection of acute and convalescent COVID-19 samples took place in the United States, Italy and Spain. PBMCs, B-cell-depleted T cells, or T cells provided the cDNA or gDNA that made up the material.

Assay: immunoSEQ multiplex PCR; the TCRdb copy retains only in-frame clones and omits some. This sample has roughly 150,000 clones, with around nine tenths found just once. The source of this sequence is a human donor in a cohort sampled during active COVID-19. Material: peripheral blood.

The CDR3 DNA follows: TGTGCCAGCAGTTACTCGACAGCGGGCGGGGCAGATACGCAGTATTTT. Protein sequence: CASSYSTAGGADTQYF. The chain has TRBV6-5 and TRBJ2-3, with D possibly TRBD2 on 6 matching bases. Germline loops: CDR1 MNHEY, CDR2 SVGAGI. V was shortened by 0 bases and J by 4 bases, with 14 bases between the two germline ends. The CDR3 length is 16 residues.